What follows are 9 T cell receptor beta chains derived from one specimen sequenced in a study of chemoradiotherapy in HPV16-positive cancers. Measured with immunoSEQ multiplex PCR; TCRdb has only the in-frame clones, and not every one. The table records approximately 3,100 clones, roughly nine tenths of them present only once. The specimen was tumor tissue, collected from a patient who underwent chemoradiotherapy. The receptor source for this set is a human donor with HPV-associated anogenital cancer.

This clone is judged large. V usage is TRBV4-3 and J usage is TRBJ2-5, with D unclear. The CDR3 runs to 13 residues. Trimming took 0 bases from V and 1 from J, leaving 3 bases between them. Germline loops: CDR1 LGHNA, CDR2 YSLEER. The CDR3 DNA sequence: TGCGCCAGCAGCCAAGACTTCCAAGAGACCCAGTACTTC. Translated: CASSQDFQETQYF.

The CDR3 DNA sequence: TGCGCCAGCAGCTTTTTGGACAGAGTTACGGGGGGCTACACCTTC. It is translated as CASSFLDRVTGGYTF. The V gene is TRBV5-1, the J gene TRBJ1-2, with a tentative D call TRBD1 (6 bases). The CDR3 extends over 15 amino acids. Germline V gives CDR1 SGHRS, CDR2 YFSETQ. Between the trimmed V and J ends, which lost 2 bases and 8 bases, there was a span of 19 bases.

V and J are TRBV19 and TRBJ2-3; 11 bases fit TRBD2. The CDR3 runs 17 residues. The germline gives CDR1 LNHDA, CDR2 SQIVND (reference sequence). V trimming: 5 bases; J trimming: 2 bases; junction bases outside the gene matches: 9. CDR3 nucleotides: TGTGCCAGTAGTCCCGCACGGACTAGCGGGTTCACAGATACGCAGTATTTT. Its protein is CASSPARTSGFTDTQYF. Combining the CDR3 with reference TRBV19 and TRBJ2-3 gives the whole variable domain DGGITQSPKYLFRKEGQNVTLSCEQNLNHDAMYWYRQDPGQGLRLIYYSQIVNDFQKGDIAEGYSVSREKKESFPLTVTSAQKNPTAFYLCASSPARTSGFTDTQYFGPGTRLTVL.

The chain joins TRBV15 to TRBJ2-7; the match to TRBD1 covers 7 bases. The germline CDR1 and CDR2 sequences are LNHNV and YYDKDF (reference sequence). The J segment lost 3 bases and the V segment lost 4 bases, leaving 6 bases of the junction unmatched. This CDR3 is built from 14 residues. In nucleotides, the CDR3 is TGTGCCACCAGCACCAGGACAGGATACTACGAGCAGTACTTC. It encodes CATSTRTGYYEQYF. The full variable domain, completed using reference TRBV15 and TRBJ2-7, is DAMVIQNPRYQVTQFGKPVTLSCSQTLNHNVMYWYQQKSSQAPKLLFHYYDKDFNNEADTPDNFQSRRPNTSFCFLDIRSPGLGDTAMYLCATSTRTGYYEQYFGPGTRLTVT.

This chain uses TRBV4-1 with TRBJ2-3; D is possibly TRBD1 or TRBD2 (6 bases each). Trimming cost V 1 base and J 5 bases, with 16 bases left between them. The germline CDR1 and CDR2 sequences are MGHRA and YSYEKL. The CDR3 spans 16 residues. CDR3 protein: CASSQGRLGGRDTQYF. DNA for the CDR3: TGCGCCAGCAGCCAAGGACGACTCGGGGGCCGAGATACGCAGTATTTT.

The count of this clone is one. The V gene is TRBV12-5, the J gene TRBJ2-2; D gene uncertain. Trimming pared 6 bases from V and 5 bases from J, leaving 4 bases between. CDR1 is LGHNT, CDR2 FRNRAP, per germline. This CDR3 has 11 amino acids. DNA for the CDR3: TGTGCTAGTGGGATAACCGGGGAGCTGTTTTTT. Translating it yields CASGITGELFF. Full variable domain (outside the CDR3, taken from reference TRBV12-5 and TRBJ2-2): DARVTQTPRHKVTEMGQEVTMRCQPILGHNTVFWYRQTMMQGLELLAYFRNRAPLDDSGMPKDRFSAEMPDATLATLKIQPSEPRDSAVYFCASGITGELFFGEGSRLTVL.

This sequence joins TRBV7-7 and TRBJ2-2, with D perhaps TRBD1 or TRBD2 (5 bases each). The germline V gene has CDR1 SSHAT and CDR2 FNYEAQ (reference sequence). The V end was cut by 1 base, the J end by 4 bases, with 10 bases between. The CDR3 consists of 15 residues. CDR3 coding DNA: TGTGCCAGCAGCTTAGTGGGACCGCCCACCGGGGAGCTGTTTTTT. Its protein product is CASSLVGPPTGELFF.

The chain couples TRBV1 to TRBJ2-7. TRBV1 corresponds to a pseudogene. This CDR3 is built from 15 residues. The CDR3 here is CTSSQTPRFIYEQYV. The CDR3 coding sequence is TGCACCAGCAGCCAAACCCCACGTTTTATTTACGAGCAGTACGTC.

The chain combines TRBV7-9 with TRBJ1-6, with a weak D call TRBD1 (5 bases). CDR1 SEHNR and CDR2 FQNEAQ come from the germline V gene (reference sequence). V gave up 5 bases and J gave up 16 bases, with 24 bases separating them. The CDR3 covers 15 residues. In DNA, the CDR3 is TGTGCCAGCAGCCGCTTCCCGGGACGGACTTCGTTGCTCCACTTT. Translated, it gives CASSRFPGRTSLLHF.